The 20 T cell receptor beta chains below come from one sample, sequenced in a study of OX40 agonist ivuxolimab in advanced cancers. Repertoires were generated with immunoSEQ multiplex PCR, while TCRdb's copy carries only in-frame clones and drops some. Here the sample spans about 52,000 clones, more than 85% being singletons. This specimen was CD4+ or CD8+ T cells sorted from blood, taken in a trial of the OX40 agonist ivuxolimab. These receptors all stem from an adult with an advanced solid tumor such as melanoma, head and neck, liver or kidney cancer.

The chain uses TRBV30 and TRBJ2-7; 11 bases map to TRBD1. Unmatched junction bases numbered 4, after V lost 1 base and J lost 2 bases. Germline CDR1 reads GTSNPN; CDR2 reads SVGIG (reference sequence). The CDR3 runs to 15 residues. CDR3 bases: TGTGCCTGGAGTGACCCGGGACAGGGGGCCTACGAGCAGTACTTC. Translation: CAWSDPGQGAYEQYF.

This chain joins TRBV25-1 and TRBJ1-1; D gene uncertain. Germline V gene sequence: CDR1 MGHDK, CDR2 SYGVNS. The CDR3 spans 13 residues. V lost 2 bases, J lost 5 bases, and 9 bases lay in between. The CDR3 DNA sequence: TGTGCCAGCAGTGAACGGTTTGGGACTGAAGCTTTCTTT. Translation: CASSERFGTEAFF. The complete variable domain, with remaining parts taken from reference TRBV25-1 and TRBJ1-1, reads EADIYQTPRYLVIGTGKKITLECSQTMGHDKMYWYQQDPGMELHLIHYSYGVNSTEKGDLSSESTVSRIRTEHFPLTLESARPSHTSQYLCASSERFGTEAFFGQGTRLTVV.

This sequence joins TRBV27 and TRBJ2-1; 8 bases match TRBD1. Germline V gene data show CDR1 as MNHEY and CDR2 as SMNVEV (reference sequence). The ends lost 5 bases at V and 7 bases at J; junction bases unmatched: 10. The CDR3 runs to 15 residues. The CDR3 protein is CASSGGQVRVNEQFF. As DNA, the CDR3 is TGTGCCAGCAGTGGGGGACAGGTTCGAGTAAATGAGCAGTTCTTC.

The gene calls are TRBV6-5 and TRBJ1-1; D remains ambiguous. CDR1 is MNHEY and CDR2 is SVGAGI in the germline V gene. Trimming removed 5 bases at V and 4 bases at J, with 14 bases between. The CDR3 totals 14 residues. The CDR3 DNA is TGTGCCAGCAGTCTATCCCCGGCCTCCACTGAAGCTTTCTTT. This gives the protein CASSLSPASTEAFF.

The CDR3 DNA reads TGTGCCAGTAGTATTAGTTACTCTGGAAACACCATATATTTT. Amino acid sequence: CASSISYSGNTIYF. The V gene is TRBV19, the J gene TRBJ1-3; D is ambiguous. CDR3 size: 14 residues. Per germline, CDR1 LNHDA and CDR2 SQIVND (reference sequence). V lost 3 bases and J 0 bases, leaving 6 bases between the germline ends.

This sequence joins TRBV19 and TRBJ1-2; D is perhaps TRBD1 (6 bases). This CDR3 comprises 15 residues. CDR1 and CDR2 (germline): LNHDA, SQIVND (reference sequence). Trimming pared 7 bases from V and 0 bases from J, leaving 15 bases between. CDR3 nucleotide sequence: TGTGCCAGTATCGATCGTAGGGGGACTAACTATGGCTACACCTTC. Its protein is CASIDRRGTNYGYTF.

This clone was detected a few times. The rearrangement joins TRBV7-9 to TRBJ2-7, with D possibly matching TRBD1 (5 bases). This CDR3 region has 13 residues. The V end was cut by 5 bases, the J end by 3 bases, with 11 bases between. The germline V gene has CDR1 SEHNR and CDR2 FQNEAQ (reference sequence). The CDR3 DNA reads TGTGCCAGCAGCGGAACGACAGACTACGAGCAGTACTTC. Translating gives CASSGTTDYEQYF.

Here the CDR3 DNA reads TGCGCCAGCAGCCAAGATTTCGCAGGGAATGAAAAACTGTTTTTT. Protein sequence: CASSQDFAGNEKLFF. The chain uses TRBV4-3 and TRBJ1-4, with a possible D match to TRBD1 (5 bases). Trimming took 0 bases from V and 5 from J, leaving 10 bases between them. The CDR3 has 15 amino acids. The germline V gene has CDR1 LGHNA and CDR2 YSLEER.

The chain carries TRBV18 and TRBJ2-7; TRBD2 might be the D (7 bases). This CDR3 has 15 residues. Germline V gene lookup returns CDR1 KGHSH and CDR2 LQKENI. Trimming removed 1 base at V and 5 bases at J, with 15 bases between. For the CDR3, the DNA is TGTGCCAGCTCACCACTGGACGGGGGGCTCGACGAGCAGTACTTC. Amino acids: CASSPLDGGLDEQYF.

V and J are TRBV19 and TRBJ2-7; D call uncertain. Trimming removed 5 bases from V and 7 bases from J, with 15 bases in between. Germline loops: CDR1 LNHDA, CDR2 SQIVND (reference sequence). This CDR3 is 13 amino acids long. CDR3 nucleotides: TGTGCCAGTAGTTTGGCAGAAGGTTATGAGCAGTACTTC. It yields the protein CASSLAEGYEQYF.

The chain carries TRBV30 and TRBJ1-2; D is unclear. V was cut by 0 bases and J by 6 bases, with 5 bases left in between. The germline V gene encodes CDR1 GTSNPN and CDR2 SVGIG (reference sequence). The CDR3 has 11 residues. CDR3: CAWSVMDGYTF. The CDR3 DNA is TGTGCCTGGAGTGTAATGGATGGCTACACCTTC.

The V gene is TRBV5-1, the J gene TRBJ2-2, with D unresolved. V shed 0 bases and J shed 2 bases, with 26 bases lying between them. Germline V gene lookup returns CDR1 SGHRS and CDR2 YFSETQ. CDR3 length: 21 residues. CDR3 sequence reads: CASSLVPGSPQLVVNTGELFF. DNA of the CDR3: TGCGCCAGCAGCTTGGTCCCGGGCTCCCCCCAGTTGGTTGTCAACACCGGGGAGCTGTTTTTT. The variable domain in full, with the rest retrieved from reference TRBV5-1 and TRBJ2-2, is KAGVTQTPRYLIKTRGQQVTLSCSPISGHRSVSWYQQTPGQGLQFLFEYFSETQRNKGNFPGRFSGRQFSNSRSEMNVSTLELGDSALYLCASSLVPGSPQLVVNTGELFFGEGSRLTVL.

The rearrangement links TRBV7-6 to TRBJ2-7, with 8 bases identical to TRBD1. With V trimmed by 3 bases and J by 0 bases, 4 bases remained unmatched. The CDR3 is 15 amino acids. CDR1 SGHVS and CDR2 FNYEAQ come from the germline V gene. The CDR3 reads CASSLDRESSYEQYF. The DNA for the CDR3 is TGTGCCAGCAGCTTGGACAGGGAGAGCTCCTACGAGCAGTACTTC.

This sequence joins TRBV20-1 and TRBJ2-7; D is unresolved. Germline assignment: CDR1 DFQATT and CDR2 SNEGSKA (reference sequence). V lost 0 bases, J lost 4 bases, and 4 bases lay in between. CDR3 length: 11 residues. CDR3: CSARDKYEQYF. CDR3 DNA sequence: TGCAGTGCTAGAGATAAATACGAGCAGTACTTC.

The gene calls are TRBV4-1 and TRBJ1-1, with D possibly matching TRBD1 (5 bases). CDR1 is MGHRA and CDR2 is YSYEKL in the germline V gene. V lost 0 bases, J lost 4 bases, and 9 bases lay in between. This CDR3 region has 14 residues. The chain's CDR3 is CASSQEGRGTEAFF. CDR3 in DNA: TGCGCCAGCAGCCAAGAGGGGCGGGGCACTGAAGCTTTCTTT.

V gene TRBV4-1 combines with J gene TRBJ2-3; D not resolved. With 4 bases removed from V and 6 bases from J, the gap between germline ends came to 17 bases. CDR3 length: 15 amino acids. Germline V gives CDR1 MGHRA, CDR2 YSYEKL. The CDR3 sequence is CASSPSGVSRDTQYF. CDR3 nucleotide sequence: TGCGCCAGCAGCCCCAGTGGGGTATCACGCGATACGCAGTATTTT.

The V and J genes are TRBV6-5 and TRBJ2-3; tentatively, D is TRBD2 (5 bases). V lost 6 bases and J 5 bases, leaving 12 bases between the germline ends. The CDR3 is 13 amino acids. Germline assignment: CDR1 MNHEY and CDR2 SVGAGI. The CDR3 region has the DNA TGTGCCAGCAGCCAGATTCGGGGAGATACGCAGTATTTT. It codes for CASSQIRGDTQYF.

The rearrangement joins TRBV11-2 to TRBJ2-1; D is undetermined. The germline V gene encodes CDR1 SGHAT and CDR2 FQNNGV. Deletions cut 8 bases from V and 5 bases from J, with 16 bases between. The CDR3 is 14 residues long. The CDR3 spells CASSYNGNHNEQFF. The CDR3 DNA reads TGTGCCAGCTCATATAACGGCAACCACAATGAGCAGTTCTTC.

The chain employs TRBV7-9 and TRBJ2-2; D remains ambiguous. V was clipped by 2 bases and J by 6 bases, with 4 bases between them. CDR1 SEHNR and CDR2 FQNEAQ come from the germline V gene (reference sequence). The CDR3 totals 12 residues. CDR3 DNA sequence: TGTGCCAGCAGCTTACCCCCCGGGGAGCTGTTTTTT. Amino acid sequence: CASSLPPGELFF.

V usage is TRBV5-6 and J usage is TRBJ2-1; D tentatively fits TRBD1 or TRBD2 (5 bases each). Germline lookup yields CDR1 SGHDT and CDR2 YYEEEE. The V gene lost 4 bases and the J gene lost 0 bases, with 11 bases spanning the gap. The CDR3 consists of 15 residues. The CDR3 sequence: CASSQGVSSYNEQFF. In DNA, the CDR3 is TGTGCCAGCAGCCAGGGAGTGAGCTCCTACAATGAGCAGTTCTTC.